The T cell receptor (beta chain) described here comes from a study of T-cell reconstitution after alpha-beta-depleted transplantation in children. Study observations and caveats: Newly made T cells mostly supplied T-cell counts and diversity one year after transplant. Alpha-beta T cells about two months after transplant reportedly derived from several hundred expanded graft clones. The high TCRbeta diversity at day 60 in some patients came from surviving recipient T cells and thymic progenitors.

This sample's TCRbeta library carried unique molecular identifier barcodes. TCRdb independently ran MiXCR on the PCR reads; one entry per CDR3 protein. The data hold around 450,000 distinct CDR3 sequences, with 43% observed a single time. The CDR3 totals 13 residues. Germline V lookup: CDR1 SGHTA, CDR2 FQGNSA. V was clipped by 3 bases and J by 5 bases, with 11 bases between them. On this clonotype: Its antigen is unknown.

The sequencing used PBMCs, collected before TCRalphabeta/CD19-depleted stem cell transplant. This clonotype originated in a girl aged 2 to 10 with aplastic anemia, due to receive a stem cell transplant. The V and J genes are TRBV7-2 and TRBJ2-7; possible D gene TRBD2, 6 bases. This CDR3 is CASSLAREDEQYF. Here the CDR3 DNA reads TGTGCCAGCAGCTTGGCTAGGGAGGACGAGCAGTACTTC. Full variable domain (rest looked up from reference TRBV7-2 and TRBJ2-7): GAGVSQSPSNKVTEKGKDVELRCDPISGHTALYWYRQSLGQGLEFLIYFQGNSAPDKSGLPSDRFSAERTGGSVSTLTIQRTQQEDSAVYLCASSLAREDEQYFGPGTRLTVT.